This paragraph covers one T cell receptor beta chain sequence. Its antigen remains unknown. The protocol was immunoSEQ multiplex PCR, while the TCRdb copy is restricted to in-frame clones and leaves out a portion. This repertoire shows approximately 70,000 clones, around 84% found once; its top ten account for around 7.7%. This sample is drawn from a study of cytotoxic CD8 clonotypes in ibrutinib-treated CLL. Study overall: Partial responses numbered some 24 and complete responses 2; after a median approximately 70 months, roughly 14 stayed remitted and about twelve progressed.

General study findings and limits: Sustained-remission and progressing patients had unequal sampling times. The study found public clonotypes uncommon, contracting or stable on treatment.

V was clipped by 7 bases and J by 0 bases; unmatched bases: 6. CDR1 and CDR2 (germline): SNHLY, FYNNEI. This CDR3 is 16 amino acids long. Sequenced material: PBMCs, taken at disease progression, from a patient treated with ibrutinib. The rearrangement uses TRBV2 and TRBJ1-6, with TRBD1 matching 7 bases. This clonotype originated in a human donor with chronic lymphocytic leukemia. CDR3 in amino acids: CASNGQASSYNSPLHF. As DNA, the CDR3 is TGTGCCAGCAATGGACAGGCGAGCTCCTATAATTCACCCCTCCACTTT.